This TCR beta chain was profiled in a study of T cell responses to AZD1222 COVID-19 vaccine. Study-level points and caveats: Females outnumbered males among donors, who were mostly white British; clonal diversity was possibly underestimated. Baseline seropositives among AZD1222 recipients totaled only six.

The method was immunoSEQ multiplex PCR; TCRdb's version includes in-frame clones alone and lacks a portion of them. The table includes 150,000 to 190,000 clones, 90% detected once. Germline loops: CDR1 MGHRA, CDR2 YSYEKL. Germline trimming cut 2 bases from V and 0 bases from J; bases unmatched to any gene: 2. This CDR3 has 15 amino acids. Regarding this clone: Its antigen is undetermined.

This sequence joins TRBV4-1 and TRBJ2-7; 9 nucleotides agree with TRBD2. The source of this sequence is an adult in good health. The sequencing used peripheral blood, collected on day 0 of AZD1222 vaccination. CDR3 DNA: TGCGCCAGCAGCCAAAGACTAGCGGCCTCCTACGAGCAGTACTTC. Translation gives CASSQRLAASYEQYF.